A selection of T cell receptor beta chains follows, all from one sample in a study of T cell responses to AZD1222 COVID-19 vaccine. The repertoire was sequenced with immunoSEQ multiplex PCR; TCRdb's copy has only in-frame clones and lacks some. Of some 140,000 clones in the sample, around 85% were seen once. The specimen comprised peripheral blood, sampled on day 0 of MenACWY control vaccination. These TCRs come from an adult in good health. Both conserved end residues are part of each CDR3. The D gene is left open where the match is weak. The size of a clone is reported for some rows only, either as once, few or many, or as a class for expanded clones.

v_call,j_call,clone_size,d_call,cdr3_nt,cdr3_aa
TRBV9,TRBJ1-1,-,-,TGTGCCAGCAGCGTTGGCCCTGAAGCTTTCTTT,CASSVGPEAFF
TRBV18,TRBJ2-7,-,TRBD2,TGTGCCAGCTCACCTTTCGAAGCGGCTAGCGGTTCCTACGAGCAGTACTTC,CASSPFEAASGSYEQYF
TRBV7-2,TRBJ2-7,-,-,TGTGCCAGCAGCCTAGACAACGGCGAGCAGTACTTC,CASSLDNGEQYF
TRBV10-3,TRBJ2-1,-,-,TGTGCCATCAGTGAGGAGGGGGAAGGTGAGCAGTTCTTC,CAISEEGEGEQFF
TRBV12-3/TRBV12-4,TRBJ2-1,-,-,TGTGCCAGCAGTTTCAGCAATGAGCAGTTCTTC,CASSFSNEQFF
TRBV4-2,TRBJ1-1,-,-,TGTGCCAGCAGCCAATATTCTATAGGTTCGGCGGACACTGAAGCTTTCTTT,CASSQYSIGSADTEAFF
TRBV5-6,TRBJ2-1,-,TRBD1,TGTGCCAGCAGCTTGGGCCGGGACAGCTCCTACAATGAGCAGTTCTTC,CASSLGRDSSYNEQFF
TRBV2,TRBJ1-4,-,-,TGTGCCAGCAGTGATGACAAGGACGAAAAACTGTTTTTT,CASSDDKDEKLFF
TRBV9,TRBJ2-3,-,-,TGTGCCAGCACCAAAGCAGGGCCAGATACGCAGTATTTT,CASTKAGPDTQYF
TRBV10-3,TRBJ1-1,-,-,TGTGCCATCAGCGACGTCGGGGGGCTGAACACTGAAGCTTTCTTT,CAISDVGGLNTEAFF
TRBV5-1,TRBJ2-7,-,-,TGCGCCAGCAGCTTGGGGCTCCGAGGCGGGGACGAGCAGTACTTC,CASSLGLRGGDEQYF
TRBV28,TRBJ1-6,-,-,TGTGCCAGCAGTTTTACAAGGGGGTCCTATAATTCACCCCTCCACTTT,CASSFTRGSYNSPLHF
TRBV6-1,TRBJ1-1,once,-,TGTGCCAGCAGTGGAGGAGGGCAGGTTGGGTACACTGAAGCTTTCTTT,CASSGGGQVGYTEAFF
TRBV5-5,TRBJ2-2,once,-,TGTGCCAGCAGCTTTGTTTTGACCGGGGAGCTGTTTTTT,CASSFVLTGELFF
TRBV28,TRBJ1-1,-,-,TGTGCCAGCAGCTCCGGATCGGGGGCTGAAGCTTTCTTT,CASSSGSGAEAFF
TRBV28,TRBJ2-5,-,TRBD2,TGTGCCAGCAGTTGGGGACTAGCGGGGGGACAAGAGACCCAGTACTTC,CASSWGLAGGQETQYF
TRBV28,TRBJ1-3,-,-,TGTGCCAGCAGCCCCGGGGGCACAGGCTCTGGAAACACCATATATTTT,CASSPGGTGSGNTIYF
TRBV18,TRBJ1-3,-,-,TGTGCCAGCTCACCACCGACGCAGCCTTCTGGAAACACCATATATTTT,CASSPPTQPSGNTIYF
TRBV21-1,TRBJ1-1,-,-,TGTGCCAGGGGGCGGGTTGGCGGCACTGAAGCTTTCTTT,CARGRVGGTEAFF
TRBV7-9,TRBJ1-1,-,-,TGTGCCAGCAGCTTACGTTCCTTGCGGGGATTGAACACTGAAGCTTTCTTT,CASSLRSLRGLNTEAFF
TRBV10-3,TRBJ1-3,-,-,TGTGCCTCCAAAGGGGCGGCGGACACCATATATTTT,CASKGAADTIYF
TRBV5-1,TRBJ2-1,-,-,TGCGCCAGCAGCTTCCCCAGAGACAATGAGCAGTTCTTC,CASSFPRDNEQFF
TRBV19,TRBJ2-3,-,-,TGTGCCAGTAGTACGATGACGATAGATACGCAGTATTTT,CASSTMTIDTQYF
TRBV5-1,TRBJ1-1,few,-,TGCGCCAGCAGCTTTTCAGGGGAGGACACTGAAGCTTTCTTT,CASSFSGEDTEAFF
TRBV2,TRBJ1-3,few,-,TGTGCCAGCAGTGACAGGGTGTTTGACACCATATATTTT,CASSDRVFDTIYF
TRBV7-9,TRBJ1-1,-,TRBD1,TGTGCCAGCAGCAGACAGGGGGTGAACACTGAAGCTTTCTTT,CASSRQGVNTEAFF
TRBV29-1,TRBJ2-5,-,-,TGCAGCGTTGAAGATCAAGGGCAAGAGACCCAGTACTTC,CSVEDQGQETQYF
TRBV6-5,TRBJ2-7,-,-,TGTGCCAGCAGTTACCGGAGCACAACCTACGAGCAGTACTTC,CASSYRSTTYEQYF
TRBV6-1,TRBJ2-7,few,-,TGTGCCAGCAGTGAAGTGGGGGGAGGCCCCTACGAGCAGTACTTC,CASSEVGGGPYEQYF
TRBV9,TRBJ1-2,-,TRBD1,TGTGCCAGCCATTCCGGGGACAGGGGACGTCACTATGGCTACACCTTC,CASHSGDRGRHYGYTF
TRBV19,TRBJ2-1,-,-,TGTGCCAGTAGATCCCCCCTAAGGGGAGATGAGCAGTTCTTC,CASRSPLRGDEQFF
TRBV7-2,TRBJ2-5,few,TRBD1,TGTGCCAGCAGCCCTCCGGGACAGGGTTGGGTAGAGACCCAGTACTTC,CASSPPGQGWVETQYF
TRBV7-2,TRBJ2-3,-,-,TGTGCCAGCAGCTTAGCGGGACCCACTTTTCCATATTTT,CASSLAGPTFPYF
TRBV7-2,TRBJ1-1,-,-,TGTGCCAGCAGCTTTTCGAATTGGTCTGAAGCTTTCTTT,CASSFSNWSEAFF
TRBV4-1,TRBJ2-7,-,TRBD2,TGCGCCAGCAGCCAAGACCCGGGACTAGCGGGAGAGTTGCCCTACTCCGAGCAGTACTTC,CASSQDPGLAGELPYSEQYF
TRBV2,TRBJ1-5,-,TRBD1,TGTGCCAGCAGTGAAGGAGGGACAGGGTTTCAGCCCCAGCATTTT,CASSEGGTGFQPQHF
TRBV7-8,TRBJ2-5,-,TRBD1,TGTGCCAGCAGCTTAGTCGCAGGGGGAACGGGGACCCAGTACTTC,CASSLVAGGTGTQYF
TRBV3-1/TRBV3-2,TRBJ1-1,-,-,TGTGCCAGCAGCCAAGTGAACACTGAAGCTTTCTTT,CASSQVNTEAFF
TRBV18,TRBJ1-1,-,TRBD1,TGTGCCAGCTCCTCCACCCACAGGGGAATCTACACTGAAGCTTTCTTT,CASSSTHRGIYTEAFF
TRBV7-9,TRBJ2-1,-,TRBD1,TGTGCCAGCAGCTTCGGAGAGGGGGCGGGTGAGCAGTTCTTC,CASSFGEGAGEQFF
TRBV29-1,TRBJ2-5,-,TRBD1,TGCAGCTCCCGGACAGGGATGGAGACCCAGTACTTC,CSSRTGMETQYF
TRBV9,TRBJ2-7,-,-,TGTGCCAGCAGCCCAGGAGTTGGGTACGAGCAGTACTTC,CASSPGVGYEQYF
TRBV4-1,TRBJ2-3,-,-,TGCGCCAGCAGCCAACTTAGTACCTCCACAGATACGCAGTATTTT,CASSQLSTSTDTQYF
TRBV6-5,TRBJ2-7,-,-,TGTGCCAGCGCCCCCGGGGCAGGGCCTTCCGAGCAGTACTTC,CASAPGAGPSEQYF
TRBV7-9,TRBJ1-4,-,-,TGTGCCAGCAGCTTAGGGACAGCAACTAATGAAAAACTGTTTTTT,CASSLGTATNEKLFF
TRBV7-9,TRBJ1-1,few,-,TGTGCCAGCGGATCGCGGTCGAACACTGAAGCTTTCTTT,CASGSRSNTEAFF
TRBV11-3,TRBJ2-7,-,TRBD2,TGTGCCAGCAGCTCGAGGGGCGGGGGTTACGAGCAGTACTTC,CASSSRGGGYEQYF
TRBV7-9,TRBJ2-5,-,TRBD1,TGTGCCAGCAGCTCCCACTCAGGGACAGAGCAAGAGACCCAGTACTTC,CASSSHSGTEQETQYF
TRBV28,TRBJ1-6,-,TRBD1,TGTGCCAGCAGGTCCCCAGGGGGCGCGGGTTCACCCCTCCACTTT,CASRSPGGAGSPLHF
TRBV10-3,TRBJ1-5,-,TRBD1,TGTGCCATCAGCCCCACCGCCCAGACAGGGGATCAGCCCCAGCATTTT,CAISPTAQTGDQPQHF
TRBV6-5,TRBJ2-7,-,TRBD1,TGTGCCAGCAGTCGCGACAGGGATGGTAGCGAGCAGTACTTC,CASSRDRDGSEQYF
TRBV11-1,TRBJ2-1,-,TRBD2,TGTGCCAGCAGCATAGCGGGAGGGGCGTATGAGCAGTTCTTC,CASSIAGGAYEQFF
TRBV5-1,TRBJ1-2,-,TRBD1,TGCGCCAGCAGCTCTTTCCAGGGGGGTGTAGGTGGCTACACCTTC,CASSSFQGGVGGYTF
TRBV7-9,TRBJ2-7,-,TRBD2,TGTGCCAGCAGCCTGGGACTAGCGGGAGTCTACGAGCAGTACTTC,CASSLGLAGVYEQYF
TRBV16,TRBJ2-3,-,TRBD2,TGTGCCAGCAGCCCCCGACTAGCAGCAGATACGCAGTATTTT,CASSPRLAADTQYF
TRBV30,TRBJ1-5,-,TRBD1,TGTGCCTGGAGCGTCAGGGGGCATCAGCCCCAGCATTTT,CAWSVRGHQPQHF
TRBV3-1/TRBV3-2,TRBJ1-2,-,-,TGTGCCAGCAGCCAAGGGAACAGGGCGTCTCCAATTAACTATGGCTACACCTTC,CASSQGNRASPINYGYTF
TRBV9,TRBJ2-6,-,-,TGTGCCAGCAGCGCGGGCCACAGCGGCTCTGGGGCCAACGTCCTGACTTTC,CASSAGHSGSGANVLTF